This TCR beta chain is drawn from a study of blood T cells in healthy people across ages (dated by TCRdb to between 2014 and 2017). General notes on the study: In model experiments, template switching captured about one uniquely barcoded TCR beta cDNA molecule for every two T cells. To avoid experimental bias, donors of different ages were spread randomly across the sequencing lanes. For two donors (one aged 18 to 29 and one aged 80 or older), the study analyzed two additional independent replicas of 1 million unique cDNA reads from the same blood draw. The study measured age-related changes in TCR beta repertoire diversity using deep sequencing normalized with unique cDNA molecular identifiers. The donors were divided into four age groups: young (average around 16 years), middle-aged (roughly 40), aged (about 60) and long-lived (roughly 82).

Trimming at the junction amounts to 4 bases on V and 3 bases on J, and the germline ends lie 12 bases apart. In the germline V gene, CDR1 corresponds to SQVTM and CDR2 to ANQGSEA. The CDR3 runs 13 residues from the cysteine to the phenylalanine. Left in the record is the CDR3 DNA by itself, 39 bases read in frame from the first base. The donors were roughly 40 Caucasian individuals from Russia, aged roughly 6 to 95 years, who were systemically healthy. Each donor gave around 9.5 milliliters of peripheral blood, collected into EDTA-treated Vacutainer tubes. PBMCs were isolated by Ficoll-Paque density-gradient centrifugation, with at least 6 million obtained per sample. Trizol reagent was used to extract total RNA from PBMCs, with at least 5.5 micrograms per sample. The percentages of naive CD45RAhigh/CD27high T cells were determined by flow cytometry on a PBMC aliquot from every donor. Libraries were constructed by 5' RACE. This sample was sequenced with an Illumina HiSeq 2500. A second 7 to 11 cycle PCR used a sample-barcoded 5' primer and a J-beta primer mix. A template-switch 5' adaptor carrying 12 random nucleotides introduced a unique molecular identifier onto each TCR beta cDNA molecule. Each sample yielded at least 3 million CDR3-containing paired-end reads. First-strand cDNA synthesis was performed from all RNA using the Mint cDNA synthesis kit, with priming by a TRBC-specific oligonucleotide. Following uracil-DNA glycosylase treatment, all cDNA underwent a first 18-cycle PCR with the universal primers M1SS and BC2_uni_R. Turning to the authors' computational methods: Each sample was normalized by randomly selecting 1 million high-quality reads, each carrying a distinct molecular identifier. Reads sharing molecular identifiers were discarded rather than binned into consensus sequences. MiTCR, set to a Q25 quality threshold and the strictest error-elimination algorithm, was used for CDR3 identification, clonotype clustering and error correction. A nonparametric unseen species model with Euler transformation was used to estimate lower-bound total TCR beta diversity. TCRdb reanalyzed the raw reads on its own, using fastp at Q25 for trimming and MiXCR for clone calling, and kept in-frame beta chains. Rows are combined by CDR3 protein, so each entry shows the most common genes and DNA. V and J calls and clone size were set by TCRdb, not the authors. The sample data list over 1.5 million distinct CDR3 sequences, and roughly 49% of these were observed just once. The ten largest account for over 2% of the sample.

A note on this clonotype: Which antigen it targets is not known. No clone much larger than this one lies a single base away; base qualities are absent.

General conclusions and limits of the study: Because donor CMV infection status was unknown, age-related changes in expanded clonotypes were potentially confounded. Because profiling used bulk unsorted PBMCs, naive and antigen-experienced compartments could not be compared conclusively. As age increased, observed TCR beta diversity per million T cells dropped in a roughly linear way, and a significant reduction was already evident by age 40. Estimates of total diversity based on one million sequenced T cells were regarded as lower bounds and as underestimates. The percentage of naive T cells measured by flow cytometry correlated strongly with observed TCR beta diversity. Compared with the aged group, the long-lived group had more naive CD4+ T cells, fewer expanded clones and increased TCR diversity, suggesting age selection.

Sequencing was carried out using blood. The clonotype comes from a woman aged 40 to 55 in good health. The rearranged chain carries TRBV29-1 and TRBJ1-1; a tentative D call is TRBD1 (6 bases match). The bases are TGCAGCGTTGTCAACAGGGAGGACACTGAAGCTTTCTTT. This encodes CSVVNREDTEAFF. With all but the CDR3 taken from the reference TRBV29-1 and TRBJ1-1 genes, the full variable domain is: SAVISQKPSRDICQRGTSLTIQCQVDSQVTMMFWYRQQPGQSLTLIATANQGSEATYESGFVIDKFPISRPNLTFSTLTVSNMSPEDSSIYLCSVVNREDTEAFFGQGTRLTVV.